This paragraph reports one TCR beta chain. Its antigen target is currently unknown. At one end, the junction sequence differs from germline, possibly due to a read error. The data were taken from a study of response to subunit inactivated influenza vaccine (dated by TCRdb to the late 2010s). Regarding the research as a whole: To follow how T cells responded to a trivalent subunit inactivated influenza vaccine, the researchers relied on deep quantitative profiling of the T cell receptor repertoire. Beyond this particular receptor, the publication reports: It was suggested by the authors that each seasonal influenza vaccination may recruit only a limited number of new T cells.

The method was RT-PCR. TCRdb records Illumina HiSeq 2500 as the sequencer. The public reads were reprocessed in TCRdb via fastp at Q25 and MiXCR, keeping in-frame beta chains. Under each unique CDR3 protein, matching rows form one entry showing the most common genes and DNA. The sample table lists 450,000 to 550,000 distinct CDR3 sequences, roughly 25% of them with a count of one. The top ten clones comprise around 1.8% of the sample. Including the terminal cysteine and phenylalanine, the CDR3 comprises 15 residues. The entry retains the CDR3 DNA only, 45 bases that are in frame from base 1. CDR1 is given as SGHDN and CDR2 as FVKESK, both from the germline V gene.

The sample was CD4+ T cells sorted from PBMCs, taken more than 4 days after vaccination. The V and J genes are TRBV14 and TRBJ2-2; TRBD1 is perhaps the D gene, given 6 matching bases. This receptor was obtained from a man aged 50-59 years who received an inactivated influenza vaccine. Donor details come from another sample of the same person, matched by shared clones. CDR3 sequence: CVSSRITGSTGELFF. The nucleotides read TGTGTCAGCAGCCGAATTACAGGGAGCACCGGGGAGCTGTTTTTT.